The rows below give T cell receptor beta chains drawn from one sample of a study of sequential checkpoint blockade in melanoma. The assay was immunoSEQ multiplex PCR, and TCRdb's table has in-frame clones only and misses some. Of roughly 4,000 clones in the sample, around half were seen once. This material consisted of CD8+ T cells sorted from blood (inferred from file names), taken from a patient given nivolumab and ipilimumab in sequence. Receptors were obtained from a human donor with melanoma. CDR3s include the opening cysteine and the closing phenylalanine or tryptophan. The order of the fields is CDR3 protein, CDR3 DNA, V gene, clone size, D gene, J gene. D genes are given only for firm matches. Some rows mark clone size as missing; the rest say once, few, many or name a class of expanded clone.

CDR3aa: CASSKAGQGGTEAFF
CDR3nt: TGCGCCAGCAGCAAAGCGGGACAGGGTGGGACTGAAGCTTTCTTT
v_gene: TRBV4-3
abundance: NA
d_gene: TRBD1
j_gene: TRBJ1-1

CDR3aa: CASSLLSGPYEQYF
CDR3nt: TGTGCCAGCAGCTTACTTAGCGGCCCCTACGAGCAGTACTTC
v_gene: TRBV7-8
abundance: NA
d_gene: NA
j_gene: TRBJ2-7

CDR3aa: CASSGLEAFF
CDR3nt: TGTGCCAGCAGTGGGCTTGAAGCTTTCTTT
v_gene: TRBV2
abundance: medium-sized
d_gene: NA
j_gene: TRBJ1-1

CDR3aa: CASSGGTGNFNQPQHF
CDR3nt: TGTGCCAGCAGCGGAGGGACAGGGAATTTTAATCAGCCCCAGCATTTT
v_gene: TRBV9
abundance: NA
d_gene: TRBD1
j_gene: TRBJ1-5

CDR3aa: CASSAGFLNEKLFF
CDR3nt: TGTGCCAGCAGCGCAGGGTTTCTGAATGAAAAACTGTTTTTT
v_gene: TRBV27
abundance: NA
d_gene: NA
j_gene: TRBJ1-4

CDR3aa: CASSLYDRANEKLFF
CDR3nt: TGTGCCAGCAGTTTGTACGACAGAGCCAATGAAAAACTGTTTTTT
v_gene: TRBV28
abundance: NA
d_gene: NA
j_gene: TRBJ1-4

CDR3aa: CASRWSGGGTGELFF
CDR3nt: TGCGCCAGCAGGTGGAGCGGGGGTGGGACCGGGGAGCTGTTTTTT
v_gene: TRBV4-1
abundance: once
d_gene: TRBD2
j_gene: TRBJ2-2

CDR3aa: CASSFSGTVYEQYF
CDR3nt: TGTGCCAGCAGTTTTTCCGGGACAGTCTACGAGCAGTACTTC
v_gene: TRBV27
abundance: NA
d_gene: TRBD1
j_gene: TRBJ2-7

CDR3aa: CASSEAGTGWYEQYF
CDR3nt: TGTGCCAGCAGCGAGGCCGGGACAGGGTGGTACGAGCAGTACTTC
v_gene: TRBV5-8
abundance: once
d_gene: TRBD1
j_gene: TRBJ2-7

CDR3aa: CASSIGQGDEQYF
CDR3nt: TGTGCCAGTAGTATTGGACAGGGGGACGAGCAGTACTTC
v_gene: TRBV19
abundance: NA
d_gene: TRBD1
j_gene: TRBJ2-7

CDR3aa: CSGSAGWGTNEKLFF
CDR3nt: TGCAGCGGCTCTGCAGGGTGGGGAACTAATGAAAAACTGTTTTTT
v_gene: TRBV29-1
abundance: once
d_gene: NA
j_gene: TRBJ1-4

CDR3aa: CASSGDSRVYGYTF
CDR3nt: TGTGCCAGCAGCGGGGACAGTCGAGTCTATGGCTACACCTTC
v_gene: TRBV6-6
abundance: few
d_gene: TRBD1
j_gene: TRBJ1-2

CDR3aa: CASCPRRDRGMNTEAFF
CDR3nt: TGTGCCAGCTGTCCCCGGAGGGATAGGGGTATGAACACTGAAGCTTTCTTT
v_gene: TRBV19
abundance: few
d_gene: NA
j_gene: TRBJ1-1

CDR3aa: CASSSSDRGNQPQHF
CDR3nt: TGTGCCAGCAGCTCGAGTGACAGGGGCAATCAGCCCCAGCATTTT
v_gene: TRBV7-6
abundance: NA
d_gene: TRBD1
j_gene: TRBJ1-5

CDR3aa: CASSPPLGGRYEQYF
CDR3nt: TGTGCCAGCAGCCCCCCGCTTGGGGGCAGGTACGAGCAGTACTTC
v_gene: TRBV6-6
abundance: NA
d_gene: NA
j_gene: TRBJ2-7

CDR3aa: CASSGDGRDEQYF
CDR3nt: TGCGCCAGCAGCGGGGATGGGAGGGACGAGCAGTACTTC
v_gene: TRBV4-3
abundance: few
d_gene: TRBD2
j_gene: TRBJ2-7

CDR3aa: CASSPWELSEKLFF
CDR3nt: TGTGCCAGCAGCCCTTGGGAGCTAAGTGAAAAACTGTTTTTT
v_gene: TRBV9
abundance: NA
d_gene: NA
j_gene: TRBJ1-4

CDR3aa: CASSLGGRAYEQYF
CDR3nt: TGTGCCAGCAGCTTAGGAGGCAGGGCCTACGAGCAGTACTTC
v_gene: TRBV7-9
abundance: few
d_gene: NA
j_gene: TRBJ2-7

CDR3aa: CASSQRVLVGYEQYF
CDR3nt: TGTGCCAGCAGCCAACGGGTCCTAGTGGGCTACGAGCAGTACTTC
v_gene: TRBV7-9
abundance: NA
d_gene: NA
j_gene: TRBJ2-7

CDR3aa: CASSIWSGDQPQHF
CDR3nt: TGTGCCAGTAGTATATGGTCAGGCGATCAGCCCCAGCATTTT
v_gene: TRBV19
abundance: NA
d_gene: NA
j_gene: TRBJ1-5

CDR3aa: CASGTNNLGEQYF
CDR3nt: TGTGCCAGCGGGACTAATAATTTGGGGGAGCAGTACTTC
v_gene: TRBV6-5
abundance: NA
d_gene: TRBD2
j_gene: TRBJ2-7

CDR3aa: CASSFLVSGANVLTF
CDR3nt: TGTGCCAGCAGCTTCCTCGTCTCTGGGGCCAACGTCCTGACTTTC
v_gene: TRBV7-9
abundance: NA
d_gene: NA
j_gene: TRBJ2-6

CDR3aa: CASSLGSGWAYEQYF
CDR3nt: TGTGCCAGCAGTTTGGGTAGCGGGTGGGCCTACGAGCAGTACTTC
v_gene: TRBV27
abundance: NA
d_gene: TRBD2
j_gene: TRBJ2-7

CDR3aa: CASSSPQRVGGIYEQYF
CDR3nt: TGTGCCAGCAGCTCGCCCCAGCGGGTTGGGGGGATCTACGAGCAGTACTTC
v_gene: TRBV7-9
abundance: NA
d_gene: NA
j_gene: TRBJ2-7

CDR3aa: CASSLASGRAIPYEQYF
CDR3nt: TGTGCCAGCAGCTTGGCTAGCGGGAGGGCCATCCCGTACGAGCAGTACTTC
v_gene: TRBV7-2
abundance: NA
d_gene: TRBD2
j_gene: TRBJ2-7

CDR3aa: CAISESGAEAFF
CDR3nt: TGTGCCATCAGTGAGTCCGGGGCTGAAGCTTTCTTT
v_gene: TRBV10-3
abundance: few
d_gene: NA
j_gene: TRBJ1-1

CDR3aa: CASSGGTSYEQYF
CDR3nt: TGTGCCAGCAGCGGGGGGACGTCCTACGAGCAGTACTTC
v_gene: TRBV5-4
abundance: few
d_gene: NA
j_gene: TRBJ2-7

CDR3aa: CASSFRQGRSYGYTF
CDR3nt: TGTGCCAGCAGCTTCCGACAGGGTAGGAGCTATGGCTACACCTTC
v_gene: TRBV7-2
abundance: medium-sized
d_gene: TRBD1
j_gene: TRBJ1-2

CDR3aa: CASSLIGESSYNEQFF
CDR3nt: TGTGCCAGCAGCTTAATTGGGGAGAGCTCCTACAATGAGCAGTTCTTC
v_gene: TRBV7-6
abundance: few
d_gene: NA
j_gene: TRBJ2-1

CDR3aa: CASSSGRGPYGYTF
CDR3nt: TGCGCCAGCAGCTCCGGCAGGGGCCCATATGGCTACACCTTC
v_gene: TRBV4-3
abundance: NA
d_gene: NA
j_gene: TRBJ1-2

CDR3aa: CASRWDRGMNTEAFF
CDR3nt: TGTGCCAGCAGATGGGACAGGGGGATGAACACTGAAGCTTTCTTT
v_gene: TRBV11-2
abundance: few
d_gene: TRBD1
j_gene: TRBJ1-1

CDR3aa: CASSQYRGSGSPLHF
CDR3nt: TGTGCCAGCAGTCAATATCGTGGTTCCGGTTCACCCCTCCACTTT
v_gene: TRBV5-6
abundance: once
d_gene: NA
j_gene: TRBJ1-6

CDR3aa: CAWQGANYGYTF
CDR3nt: TGTGCCTGGCAGGGGGCGAACTATGGCTACACCTTC
v_gene: TRBV28
abundance: NA
d_gene: TRBD1
j_gene: TRBJ1-2

CDR3aa: CASSLTGTQYGYTF
CDR3nt: TGTGCCAGCTCCCTAACCGGGACACAGTATGGCTACACCTTC
v_gene: TRBV18
abundance: NA
d_gene: NA
j_gene: TRBJ1-2

CDR3aa: CSAQTGDYGYTF
CDR3nt: TGCAGCGCCCAAACAGGTGACTATGGCTACACCTTC
v_gene: TRBV29-1
abundance: few
d_gene: NA
j_gene: TRBJ1-2

CDR3aa: CASSSRRDSYGYTF
CDR3nt: TGTGCCAGCAGTAGTCGCAGGGATTCCTATGGCTACACCTTC
v_gene: TRBV27
abundance: NA
d_gene: NA
j_gene: TRBJ1-2

CDR3aa: CASSMGTPNTEAFF
CDR3nt: TGTGCCAGTAGTATGGGCACTCCGAACACTGAAGCTTTCTTT
v_gene: TRBV19
abundance: NA
d_gene: NA
j_gene: TRBJ1-1

CDR3aa: CASSIVRTGGRREQYF
CDR3nt: TGTGCCAGTAGTATAGTCAGGACAGGGGGACGGCGCGAGCAGTACTTC
v_gene: TRBV19
abundance: NA
d_gene: TRBD1
j_gene: TRBJ2-7

CDR3aa: CASSFESSGFGNGYTF
CDR3nt: TGCGCCAGCAGCTTCGAGAGCTCCGGGTTCGGAAATGGCTACACCTTC
v_gene: TRBV5-1
abundance: NA
d_gene: NA
j_gene: TRBJ1-2

CDR3aa: CATLNPGGAANYGYTF
CDR3nt: TGTGCCACCTTAAACCCCGGGGGTGCTGCTAACTATGGCTACACCTTC
v_gene: TRBV10-3
abundance: few
d_gene: NA
j_gene: TRBJ1-2

CDR3aa: CASSQDHFSYEQYF
CDR3nt: TGCGCCAGCAGCCAAGATCACTTCTCCTACGAGCAGTACTTC
v_gene: TRBV4-3
abundance: few
d_gene: NA
j_gene: TRBJ2-7

CDR3aa: CASRLYEQYF
CDR3nt: TGTGCCAGCAGACTCTACGAGCAGTACTTC
v_gene: TRBV27
abundance: NA
d_gene: NA
j_gene: TRBJ2-7

CDR3aa: CASSSGLAGNYEQYF
CDR3nt: TGTGCCAGCAGTTCGGGACTAGCCGGTAACTACGAGCAGTACTTC
v_gene: TRBV27
abundance: NA
d_gene: TRBD2
j_gene: TRBJ2-7

CDR3aa: CASSLTTGVHEAFF
CDR3nt: TGTGCCAGCAGTCTAACGACAGGGGTGCATGAAGCTTTCTTT
v_gene: TRBV27
abundance: NA
d_gene: TRBD1
j_gene: TRBJ1-1

CDR3aa: CASSLYPRRLALRPYEQYF
CDR3nt: TGTGCCAGCTCACTTTACCCTCGTAGGTTAGCCCTACGCCCCTACGAGCAGTACTTC
v_gene: TRBV9
abundance: NA
d_gene: NA
j_gene: TRBJ2-7

CDR3aa: CASSFTGGIDTEAFF
CDR3nt: TGTGCCAGCAGTTTTACAGGGGGCATCGACACTGAAGCTTTCTTT
v_gene: TRBV27
abundance: NA
d_gene: TRBD1
j_gene: TRBJ1-1

CDR3aa: CATSSLRGSGANVLTF
CDR3nt: TGTGCCACCAGCAGTTTACGCGGCTCTGGGGCCAACGTCCTGACTTTC
v_gene: TRBV15
abundance: NA
d_gene: NA
j_gene: TRBJ2-6

CDR3aa: CASSVRDFYGYTF
CDR3nt: TGTGCCAGCAGCGTAAGAGACTTCTATGGCTACACCTTC
v_gene: TRBV9
abundance: NA
d_gene: NA
j_gene: TRBJ1-2

CDR3aa: CASSPAAGGPDEQYF
CDR3nt: TGTGCCAGCAGCCCCGCAGCGGGGGGGCCAGACGAGCAGTACTTC
v_gene: TRBV6-4
abundance: NA
d_gene: TRBD2
j_gene: TRBJ2-7

CDR3aa: CASSDSATRDTGELFF
CDR3nt: TGTGCCAGCAGTGACTCGGCCACCAGGGACACCGGGGAGCTGTTTTTT
v_gene: TRBV6-4
abundance: NA
d_gene: NA
j_gene: TRBJ2-2

CDR3aa: CASSQERGRGEQFF
CDR3nt: TGTGCCAGCAGCCAAGAGCGCGGGAGGGGTGAGCAGTTCTTC
v_gene: TRBV7-2
abundance: few
d_gene: TRBD2
j_gene: TRBJ2-1